This TCR beta chain was recorded in a study of vaccination and CD4 T cells after COVID-19. The CDR3 has 16 residues. Trimming took 6 bases from V and 4 from J, leaving 21 bases between them. Study observations and caveats: In convalescent patients, a median 86.3% of post-vaccine SARS-CoV-2-reactive clones appeared only after vaccination.

Treatment: 10-day PBMC culture with coronavirus spike peptide pools or control peptides (ViraFEST assay). ViraFEST stimulated the growth of antigen-specific T cells using peptide pools and subsequently profiled their TCRs by sequencing. The Oncomine TCR Beta short-read assay was what sequenced the DNA obtained from cultured CD4+ T cells. The authors extracted genomic DNA from cultured CD4+ T cells. MiXCR was run by TCRdb on the PCR reads, yielding one entry per CDR3 protein. Of 15,000 to 20,000 distinct CDR3 sequences listed, about 50% are singletons. Only a few counts were recorded for this clonotype. Its target is not known.

The V gene is TRBV12-3 or TRBV12-4, the J gene TRBJ1-2, with D tentatively TRBD1 (6 bases). Specimen: CD4+ T cells from blood, cultured in vitro. The receptor was isolated from a human donor who had recovered from COVID-19. CDR3 region: CASRSLSGRGGYGYTF. The CDR3 DNA reads as TGTGCCAGCAGGAGTTTGTCGGGCAGGGGAGGCTATGGCTACACCTTC.